The rows below give T cell receptor beta chains drawn from one sample of a study of cytomegalovirus exposure and HLA in healthy donors. The data were produced by immunoSEQ multiplex PCR, yet TCRdb's version contains in-frame clones alone and is incomplete. This sample carries under 350,000 clones, around 85% of them seen once, and the ten largest clones take less than 1.2%. The sequenced sample consisted of PBMCs. These receptors were obtained from a woman aged 18-29 years in good health and CMV-seronegative. Both conserved end residues are part of each CDR3. Each record gives: D gene, V gene, J gene, clone size, CDR3 protein, CDR3 DNA. D genes are given only for firm matches. Rows give clone size only sometimes, using once, few, many, or a class for an expanded clone.

d_gene: .; v_gene: TRBV5-1; j_gene: TRBJ2-5; abundance: .; CDR3aa: CASSLGLGETQYF; CDR3nt: TGCGCCAGCAGCTTGGGGCTCGGGGAGACCCAGTACTTC
d_gene: TRBD2; v_gene: TRBV7-3; j_gene: TRBJ2-3; abundance: .; CDR3aa: CASYYGLAERDTQYF; CDR3nt: TGTGCCAGCTATTACGGACTAGCGGAGCGCGATACGCAGTATTTT
d_gene: .; v_gene: TRBV19; j_gene: TRBJ2-7; abundance: .; CDR3aa: CASSMTDSYEQYF; CDR3nt: TGTGCCAGTAGTATGACAGACTCCTACGAGCAGTACTTC
d_gene: TRBD1; v_gene: TRBV5-4; j_gene: TRBJ2-1; abundance: .; CDR3aa: CASSLVDRDYNEQFF; CDR3nt: TGTGCCAGCAGCTTGGTGGACAGGGATTACAATGAGCAGTTCTTC
d_gene: TRBD1; v_gene: TRBV10-1; j_gene: TRBJ2-2; abundance: .; CDR3aa: CASSEATGGHGELFF; CDR3nt: TGCGCCAGCAGTGAGGCGACAGGGGGTCACGGGGAGCTGTTTTTT
d_gene: .; v_gene: TRBV30; j_gene: TRBJ1-3; abundance: .; CDR3aa: CAWSVSTAGNTIYF; CDR3nt: TGTGCCTGGAGTGTATCGACAGCTGGAAACACCATATATTTT
d_gene: TRBD1; v_gene: TRBV2; j_gene: TRBJ2-1; abundance: .; CDR3aa: CASRPGTGSYNEQFF; CDR3nt: TGTGCCAGCAGGCCCGGGACAGGCTCCTACAATGAGCAGTTCTTC
d_gene: .; v_gene: TRBV12-5; j_gene: TRBJ2-3; abundance: .; CDR3aa: CASVREVFTDTQYF; CDR3nt: TGTGCTAGTGTTCGAGAGGTTTTCACAGATACGCAGTATTTT
d_gene: TRBD1; v_gene: TRBV28; j_gene: TRBJ1-6; abundance: .; CDR3aa: CASSLARQGSSHNSPLHF; CDR3nt: TGTGCCAGCAGTTTGGCAAGACAGGGGAGTTCGCATAATTCACCCCTCCACTTT
d_gene: .; v_gene: TRBV20-1; j_gene: TRBJ1-2; abundance: few; CDR3aa: CSLTQEYGYTF; CDR3nt: TGCAGTCTCACTCAGGAATATGGCTACACCTTC
d_gene: TRBD1; v_gene: TRBV10-2; j_gene: TRBJ1-1; abundance: .; CDR3aa: CASSLQGAERAFF; CDR3nt: TGCGCCAGCAGTTTACAGGGGGCGGAACGAGCTTTCTTT
d_gene: .; v_gene: TRBV28; j_gene: TRBJ2-2; abundance: .; CDR3aa: CASSLFLTGAGELFF; CDR3nt: TGTGCCAGCAGTTTATTTCTGACTGGCGCCGGGGAGCTGTTTTTT
d_gene: TRBD2; v_gene: TRBV28; j_gene: TRBJ2-7; abundance: few; CDR3aa: CAWGGAYEQYF; CDR3nt: TGTGCATGGGGGGGTGCCTACGAGCAGTACTTC
d_gene: TRBD1; v_gene: TRBV7-9; j_gene: TRBJ2-1; abundance: .; CDR3aa: CASSLGEYRGLKDEQFF; CDR3nt: TGTGCCAGCAGCTTAGGGGAGTACAGGGGATTGAAGGATGAGCAGTTCTTC
d_gene: TRBD2; v_gene: TRBV29-1; j_gene: TRBJ2-3; abundance: .; CDR3aa: CSVVRAGGKADTQYF; CDR3nt: TGCAGCGTTGTAAGAGCGGGGGGGAAGGCGGATACGCAGTATTTT
d_gene: .; v_gene: TRBV7-2; j_gene: TRBJ1-2; abundance: .; CDR3aa: CASSYSGTRVGFTF; CDR3nt: TGTGCCAGCAGCTACTCCGGGACAAGGGTGGGGTTCACCTTC
d_gene: .; v_gene: TRBV5-5; j_gene: TRBJ1-4; abundance: .; CDR3aa: CASTLGPTSREKLFF; CDR3nt: TGTGCCAGCACCCTCGGCCCCACCTCTAGGGAAAAACTGTTTTTT
d_gene: .; v_gene: TRBV6-5; j_gene: TRBJ2-1; abundance: .; CDR3aa: CAGRWCNEQFF; CDR3nt: TGTGCGGGGAGGTGGTGCAATGAGCAGTTCTTC
d_gene: TRBD1; v_gene: TRBV27; j_gene: TRBJ1-2; abundance: many; CDR3aa: CASRGRQGLYGYTF; CDR3nt: TGTGCCAGCAGAGGGAGACAGGGACTTTATGGCTACACCTTC
d_gene: TRBD1; v_gene: TRBV6-6; j_gene: TRBJ2-1; abundance: .; CDR3aa: CASSWDRDTGEQFF; CDR3nt: TGTGCCAGCAGTTGGGACAGGGATACCGGGGAGCAGTTCTTC
d_gene: .; v_gene: TRBV7-9; j_gene: TRBJ1-1; abundance: .; CDR3aa: CASSLGPAVGTEAFF; CDR3nt: TGTGCCAGCAGCTTAGGGCCGGCGGTCGGCACTGAAGCTTTCTTT
d_gene: TRBD2; v_gene: TRBV7-8; j_gene: TRBJ2-1; abundance: once; CDR3aa: CASMGLAVYNEQFF; CDR3nt: TGTGCCAGCATGGGACTAGCAGTCTACAATGAGCAGTTCTTC
d_gene: .; v_gene: TRBV4-2; j_gene: TRBJ1-3; abundance: .; CDR3aa: CASSQDGDNSGNTIYF; CDR3nt: TGTGCCAGCAGCCAAGATGGGGACAACTCTGGAAACACCATATATTTT
d_gene: TRBD1; v_gene: TRBV11-2; j_gene: TRBJ1-4; abundance: .; CDR3aa: CASSLQGAVEKLFF; CDR3nt: TGTGCCAGCAGCTTACAGGGGGCAGTTGAAAAACTGTTTTTT
d_gene: TRBD1; v_gene: TRBV29-1; j_gene: TRBJ1-3; abundance: .; CDR3aa: CSVLGGQGLSGNTIYF; CDR3nt: TGCAGCGTCCTAGGAGGACAGGGCCTCTCTGGAAACACCATATATTTT
d_gene: .; v_gene: TRBV30; j_gene: TRBJ1-1; abundance: .; CDR3aa: CAWIRNMNTEAFF; CDR3nt: TGTGCCTGGATTCGAAACATGAACACTGAAGCTTTCTTT
d_gene: .; v_gene: TRBV6-5; j_gene: TRBJ1-5; abundance: .; CDR3aa: CASRSNGEPNQPQHF; CDR3nt: TGTGCCAGCAGATCCAACGGGGAACCGAATCAGCCCCAGCATTTT
d_gene: TRBD1; v_gene: TRBV6-5; j_gene: TRBJ1-2; abundance: .; CDR3aa: CASSYSQGDYGYTF; CDR3nt: TGTGCCAGCAGTTATTCACAGGGGGACTATGGCTACACCTTC
d_gene: .; v_gene: TRBV11-2; j_gene: TRBJ1-4; abundance: .; CDR3aa: CASSPQIDRNNEKLFF; CDR3nt: TGTGCCAGCAGCCCCCAGATTGACAGGAATAATGAAAAACTGTTTTTT